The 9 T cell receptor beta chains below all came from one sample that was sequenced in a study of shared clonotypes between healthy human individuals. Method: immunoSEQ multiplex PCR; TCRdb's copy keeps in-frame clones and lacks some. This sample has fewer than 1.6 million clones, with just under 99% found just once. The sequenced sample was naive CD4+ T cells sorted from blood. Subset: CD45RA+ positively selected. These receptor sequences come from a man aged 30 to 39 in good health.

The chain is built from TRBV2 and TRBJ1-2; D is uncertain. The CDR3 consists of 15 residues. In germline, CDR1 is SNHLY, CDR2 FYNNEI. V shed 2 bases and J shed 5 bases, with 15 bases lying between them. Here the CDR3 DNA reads TGTGCCAGCAGTGAACAGTGGTCGGCGGGATATGGCTACACCTTC. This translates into CASSEQWSAGYGYTF.

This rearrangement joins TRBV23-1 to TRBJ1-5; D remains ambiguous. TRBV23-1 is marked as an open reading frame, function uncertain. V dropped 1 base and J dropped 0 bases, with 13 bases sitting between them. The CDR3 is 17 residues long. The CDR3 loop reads CASSQLSRDYSNQPQHF. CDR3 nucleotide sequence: TGCGCCAGCAGTCAATTGTCCAGAGACTATAGCAATCAGCCCCAGCATTTT.

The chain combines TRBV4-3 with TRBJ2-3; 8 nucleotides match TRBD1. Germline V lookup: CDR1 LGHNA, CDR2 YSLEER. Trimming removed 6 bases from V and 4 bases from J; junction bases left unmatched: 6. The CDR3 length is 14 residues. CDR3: CASSEDRVADTQYF. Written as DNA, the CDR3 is TGCGCCAGCAGTGAGGACAGGGTAGCAGATACGCAGTATTTT.

The DNA for the CDR3 is TGCAGCGTTGAAACCTCCGGGTTTCGCACTGAAGCTTTCTTT. Its protein is CSVETSGFRTEAFF. The chain employs TRBV29-1 and TRBJ1-1; D unresolved. The CDR3 loop spans 14 amino acids. Trimming shortened V by 2 bases and J by 4 bases, and 14 bases separated the two germline ends. In germline, CDR1 is SQVTM, CDR2 ANQGSEA. Full variable domain (missing parts from reference TRBV29-1 and TRBJ1-1): SAVISQKPSRDICQRGTSLTIQCQVDSQVTMMFWYRQQPGQSLTLIATANQGSEATYESGFVIDKFPISRPNLTFSTLTVSNMSPEDSSIYLCSVETSGFRTEAFFGQGTRLTVV.

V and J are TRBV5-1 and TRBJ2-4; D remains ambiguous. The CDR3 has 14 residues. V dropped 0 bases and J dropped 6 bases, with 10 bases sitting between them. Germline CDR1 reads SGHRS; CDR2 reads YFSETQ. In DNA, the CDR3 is TGCGCCAGCAGCTTGGACTTAAGCCGAAACATTCAGTACTTC. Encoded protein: CASSLDLSRNIQYF.

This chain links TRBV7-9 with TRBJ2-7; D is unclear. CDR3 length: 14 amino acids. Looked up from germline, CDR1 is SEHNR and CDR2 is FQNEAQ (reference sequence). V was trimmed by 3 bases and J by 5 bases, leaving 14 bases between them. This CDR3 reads CASSFSGVIHEQYF. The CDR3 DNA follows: TGTGCCAGCAGCTTTAGTGGGGTCATCCACGAGCAGTACTTC. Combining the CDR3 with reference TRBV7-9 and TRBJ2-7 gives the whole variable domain DTGVSQNPRHKITKRGQNVTFRCDPISEHNRLYWYRQTLGQGPEFLTYFQNEAQLEKSRLLSDRFSAERPKGSFSTLEIQRTEQGDSAMYLCASSFSGVIHEQYFGPGTRLTVT.

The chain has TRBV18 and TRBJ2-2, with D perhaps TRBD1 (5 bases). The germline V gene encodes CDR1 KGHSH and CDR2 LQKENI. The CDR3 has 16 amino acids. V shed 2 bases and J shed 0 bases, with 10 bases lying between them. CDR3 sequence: CASSPSSGTNTGELFF. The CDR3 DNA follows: TGTGCCAGCTCACCATCATCAGGGACGAACACCGGGGAGCTGTTTTTT.

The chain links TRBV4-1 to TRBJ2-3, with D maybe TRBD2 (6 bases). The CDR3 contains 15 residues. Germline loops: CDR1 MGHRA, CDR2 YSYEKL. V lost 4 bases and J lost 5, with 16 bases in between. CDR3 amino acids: CASSLLTSLIDTQYF. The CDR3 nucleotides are TGCGCCAGCAGCCTCCTGACTAGTTTAATAGATACGCAGTATTTT.

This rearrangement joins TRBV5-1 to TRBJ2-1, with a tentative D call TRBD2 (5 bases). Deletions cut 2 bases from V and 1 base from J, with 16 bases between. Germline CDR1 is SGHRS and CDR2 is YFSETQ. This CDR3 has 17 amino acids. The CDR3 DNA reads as TGCGCCAGCAGCTTAGTGCACGCGGGCCGGTCCTACAATGAGCAGTTCTTC. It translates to CASSLVHAGRSYNEQFF.